This paragraph covers one TCR beta chain sequence. TCRdb keeps only in-frame clones here, not all; method: immunoSEQ multiplex PCR. The sample has 100,000 to 150,000 clones, 90% seen once. This entry belongs to a study of control samples from healthy donors and cancer patients. V dropped 0 bases and J dropped 0 bases, with 10 bases sitting between them. Per the germline V gene, CDR1 is SGHKS and CDR2 is YYEKEE (reference sequence). CDR3 length equals 16 residues. Sequences were obtained from blood. The clonotype originates from a man in his forties or fifties in good health. V gene TRBV5-5 combines with J gene TRBJ2-1; D may match TRBD1 or TRBD2 (5 bases each). CDR3 loop: CASSLAGTSSYNEQFF. In DNA form, the CDR3 reads TGTGCCAGCAGCTTGGCCGGGACCAGCTCCTACAATGAGCAGTTCTTC.